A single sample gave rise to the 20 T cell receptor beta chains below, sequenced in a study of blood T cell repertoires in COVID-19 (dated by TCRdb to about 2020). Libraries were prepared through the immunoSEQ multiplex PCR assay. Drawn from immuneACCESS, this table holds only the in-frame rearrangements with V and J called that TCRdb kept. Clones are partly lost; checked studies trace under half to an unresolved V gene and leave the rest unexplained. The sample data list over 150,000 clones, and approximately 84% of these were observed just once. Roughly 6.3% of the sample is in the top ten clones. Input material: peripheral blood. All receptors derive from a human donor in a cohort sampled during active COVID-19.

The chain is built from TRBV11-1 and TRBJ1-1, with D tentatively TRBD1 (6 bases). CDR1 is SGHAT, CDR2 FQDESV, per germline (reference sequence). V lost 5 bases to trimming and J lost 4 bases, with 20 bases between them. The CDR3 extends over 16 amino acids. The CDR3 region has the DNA TGTGCCAGCAGCCCTCGTACAGGGTCGTCAAGCACTGAAGCTTTCTTT. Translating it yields CASSPRTGSSSTEAFF.

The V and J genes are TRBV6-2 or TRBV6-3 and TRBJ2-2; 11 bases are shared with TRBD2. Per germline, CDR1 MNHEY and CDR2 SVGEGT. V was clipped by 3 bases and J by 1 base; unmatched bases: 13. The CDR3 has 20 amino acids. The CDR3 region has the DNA TGTGCCAGCAGTTATTTCCTACTAGCGGGGGCCGAGGGGAACACCGGGGAGCTGTTTTTT. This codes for CASSYFLLAGAEGNTGELFF.

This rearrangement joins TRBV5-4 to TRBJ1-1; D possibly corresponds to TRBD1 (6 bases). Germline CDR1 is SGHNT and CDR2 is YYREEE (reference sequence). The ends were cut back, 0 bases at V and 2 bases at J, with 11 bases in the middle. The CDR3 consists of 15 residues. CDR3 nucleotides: TGTGCCAGCAGCTTGGGGGGGACAATCAACACTGAAGCTTTCTTT. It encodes CASSLGGTINTEAFF.

CDR3 coding DNA: TGTGCCAGCTCACGGGCCTCCCGCCGCGGGGCCGCTCGCTACGAGCAGTACTTC. The encoded protein is CASSRASRRGAARYEQYF. The V gene is TRBV18, the J gene TRBJ2-7, with a weak D call TRBD2 (6 bases). This CDR3 has 18 amino acids. Per germline, CDR1 KGHSH and CDR2 LQKENI. V was pared by 4 bases and J by 3 bases, with 25 bases between.

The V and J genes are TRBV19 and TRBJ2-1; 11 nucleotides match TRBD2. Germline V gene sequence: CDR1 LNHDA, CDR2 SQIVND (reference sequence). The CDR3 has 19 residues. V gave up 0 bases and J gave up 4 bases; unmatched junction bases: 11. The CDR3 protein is CASSIDLAGGRVIYNEQFF. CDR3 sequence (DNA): TGTGCCAGTAGTATAGACCTAGCGGGGGGCCGGGTTATATACAATGAGCAGTTCTTC.

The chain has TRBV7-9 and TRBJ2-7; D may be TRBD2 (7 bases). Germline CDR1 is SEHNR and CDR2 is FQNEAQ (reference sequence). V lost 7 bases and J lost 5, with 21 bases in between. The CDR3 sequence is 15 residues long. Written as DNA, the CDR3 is TGTGCCAGCAATCGGGGTTCGGGGGGCCCGAACGAGCAGTACTTC. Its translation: CASNRGSGGPNEQYF. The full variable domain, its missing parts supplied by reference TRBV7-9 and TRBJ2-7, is DTGVSQNPRHKITKRGQNVTFRCDPISEHNRLYWYRQTLGQGPEFLTYFQNEAQLEKSRLLSDRFSAERPKGSFSTLEIQRTEQGDSAMYLCASNRGSGGPNEQYFGPGTRLTVT.

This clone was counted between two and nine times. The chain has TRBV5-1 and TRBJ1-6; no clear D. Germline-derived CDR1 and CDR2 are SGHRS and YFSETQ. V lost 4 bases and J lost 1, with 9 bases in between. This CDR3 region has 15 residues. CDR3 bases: TGCGCCAGCAGCGCCGGGAGTTCCTATAATTCACCCCTCCACTTT. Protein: CASSAGSSYNSPLHF.

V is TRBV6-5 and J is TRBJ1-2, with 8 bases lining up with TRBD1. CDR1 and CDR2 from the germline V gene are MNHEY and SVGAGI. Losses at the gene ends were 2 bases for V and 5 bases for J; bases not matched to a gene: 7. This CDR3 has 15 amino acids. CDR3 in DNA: TGTGCCAGCAGTTACGGACAGGGTATAGGGTATGGCTACACCTTC. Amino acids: CASSYGQGIGYGYTF.

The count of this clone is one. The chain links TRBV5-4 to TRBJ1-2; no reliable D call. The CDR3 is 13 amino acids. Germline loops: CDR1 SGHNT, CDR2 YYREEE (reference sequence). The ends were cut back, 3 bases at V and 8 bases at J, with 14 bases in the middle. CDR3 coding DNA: TGTGCCAGCAGCTCCACCCGGGTAACCGGCTACACCTTC. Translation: CASSSTRVTGYTF.

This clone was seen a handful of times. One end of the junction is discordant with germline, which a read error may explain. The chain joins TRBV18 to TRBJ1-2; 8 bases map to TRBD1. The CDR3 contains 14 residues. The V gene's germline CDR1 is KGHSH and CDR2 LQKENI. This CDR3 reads CASSPGQGLYDYTF. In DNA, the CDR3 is TGTGCCAGCTCACCCGGACAGGGATTATATGACTACACCTTC.

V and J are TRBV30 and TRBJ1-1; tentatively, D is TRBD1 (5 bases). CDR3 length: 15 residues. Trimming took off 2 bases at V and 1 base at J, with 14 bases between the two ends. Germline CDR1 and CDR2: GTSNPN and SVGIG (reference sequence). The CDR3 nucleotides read TGTGCCTGGAGTCTTTTGACAGTTACGAACACTGAAGCTTTCTTT. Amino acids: CAWSLLTVTNTEAFF.

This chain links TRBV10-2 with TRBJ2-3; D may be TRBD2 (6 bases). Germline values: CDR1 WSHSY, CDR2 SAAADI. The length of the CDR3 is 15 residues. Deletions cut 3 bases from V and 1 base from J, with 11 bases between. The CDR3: CASSEGTSRTDTQYF. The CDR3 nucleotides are TGCGCCAGCAGTGAAGGGACTTCTCGCACAGATACGCAGTATTTT.

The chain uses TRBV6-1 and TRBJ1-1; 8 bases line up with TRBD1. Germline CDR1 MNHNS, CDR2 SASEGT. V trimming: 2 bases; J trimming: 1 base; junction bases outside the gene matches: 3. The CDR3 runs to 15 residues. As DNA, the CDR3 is TGTGCCAGCAGTGAAACGACAGGGGCGAACACTGAAGCTTTCTTT. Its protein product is CASSETTGANTEAFF.

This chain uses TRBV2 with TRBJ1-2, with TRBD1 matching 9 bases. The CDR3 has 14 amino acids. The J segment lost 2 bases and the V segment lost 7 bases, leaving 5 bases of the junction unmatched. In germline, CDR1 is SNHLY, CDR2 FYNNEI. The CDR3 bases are TGTGCCAGCACCACGGACAGGGGAAACTATGGCTACACCTTC. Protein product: CASTTDRGNYGYTF.

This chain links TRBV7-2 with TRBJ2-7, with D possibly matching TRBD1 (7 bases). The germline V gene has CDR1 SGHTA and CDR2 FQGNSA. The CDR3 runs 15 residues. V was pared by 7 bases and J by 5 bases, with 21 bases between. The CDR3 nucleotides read TGTGCCAGCACCTCCCCCGGAGGGGGCTGGAACGAGCAGTACTTC. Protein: CASTSPGGGWNEQYF.

This CDR3 reads CASRAQEGSSYNEQFF. For the CDR3, the DNA is TGTGCCAGCAGAGCCCAGGAGGGAAGCTCCTACAATGAGCAGTTCTTC. V is TRBV9 and J is TRBJ2-1; D is perhaps TRBD2 (6 bases). Trimming left V 5 bases short and J 0 bases short, with 15 bases between. This CDR3 is 16 amino acids long. The germline gives CDR1 SGDLS, CDR2 YYNGEE. The complete variable domain, with remaining parts taken from reference TRBV9 and TRBJ2-1, reads DSGVTQTPKHLITATGQRVTLRCSPRSGDLSVYWYQQSLDQGLQFLIQYYNGEERAKGNILERFSAQQFPDLHSELNLSSLELGDSALYFCASRAQEGSSYNEQFFGPGTRLTVL.

CDR3 sequence reads: CASSPPRGTKNYEQYF. The CDR3 DNA follows: TGTGCCAGCTCACCACCACGGGGGACGAAAAACTACGAGCAGTACTTC. The chain employs TRBV18 and TRBJ2-7; D may be TRBD2 (6 bases). CDR1 and CDR2 from the germline V gene are KGHSH and LQKENI. This CDR3 comprises 16 residues. The V and J ends lost 0 bases and 3 bases respectively, with 15 bases between them.

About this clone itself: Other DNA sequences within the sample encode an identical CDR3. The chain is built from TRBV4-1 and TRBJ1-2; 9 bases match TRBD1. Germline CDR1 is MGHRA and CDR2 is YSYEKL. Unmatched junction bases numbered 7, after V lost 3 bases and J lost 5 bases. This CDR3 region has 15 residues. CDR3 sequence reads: CASSQGDREGYGYTF. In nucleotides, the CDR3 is TGCGCCAGCAGCCAGGGGGACAGGGAAGGATATGGCTACACCTTC.

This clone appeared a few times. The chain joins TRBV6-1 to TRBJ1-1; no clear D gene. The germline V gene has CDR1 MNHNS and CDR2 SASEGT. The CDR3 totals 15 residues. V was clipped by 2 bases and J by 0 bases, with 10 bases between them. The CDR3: CASSEMSSVNTEAFF. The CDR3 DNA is TGTGCCAGCAGTGAAATGAGTTCGGTGAACACTGAAGCTTTCTTT.

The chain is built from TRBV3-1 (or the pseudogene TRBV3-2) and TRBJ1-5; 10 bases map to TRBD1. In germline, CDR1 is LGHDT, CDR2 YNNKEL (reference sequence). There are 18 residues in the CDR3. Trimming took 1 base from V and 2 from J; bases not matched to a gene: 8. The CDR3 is CASSQGETGGWGNQPQHF. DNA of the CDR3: TGTGCCAGCAGCCAAGGGGAGACAGGGGGCTGGGGCAATCAGCCCCAGCATTTT.